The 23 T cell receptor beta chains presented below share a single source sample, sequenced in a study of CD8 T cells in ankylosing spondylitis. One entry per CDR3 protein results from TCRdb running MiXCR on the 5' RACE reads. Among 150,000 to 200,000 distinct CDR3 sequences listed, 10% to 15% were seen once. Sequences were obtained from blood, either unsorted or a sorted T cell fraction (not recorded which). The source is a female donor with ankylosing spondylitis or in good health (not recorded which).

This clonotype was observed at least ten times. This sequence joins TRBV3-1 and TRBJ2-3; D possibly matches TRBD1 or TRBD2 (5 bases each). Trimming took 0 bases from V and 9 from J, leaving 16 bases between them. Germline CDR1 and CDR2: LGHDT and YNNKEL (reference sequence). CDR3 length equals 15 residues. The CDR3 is CASSQDMTRDRTQYF. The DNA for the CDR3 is TGTGCCAGCAGCCAAGATATGACGAGGGACCGAACGCAGTATTTT.

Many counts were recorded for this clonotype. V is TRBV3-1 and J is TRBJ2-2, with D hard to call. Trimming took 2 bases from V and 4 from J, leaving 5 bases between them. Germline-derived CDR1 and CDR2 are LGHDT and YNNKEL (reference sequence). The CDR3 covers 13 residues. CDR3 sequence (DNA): TGTGCCAGCAGCCAATTGATCACCGGGGAGCTGTTTTTT. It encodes CASSQLITGELFF.

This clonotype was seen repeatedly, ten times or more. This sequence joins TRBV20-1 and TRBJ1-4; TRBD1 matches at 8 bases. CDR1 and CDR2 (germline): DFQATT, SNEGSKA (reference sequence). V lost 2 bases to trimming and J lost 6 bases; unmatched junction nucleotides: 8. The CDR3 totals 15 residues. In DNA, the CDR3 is TGCAGTGCTAGATCGAGGGGGACAGGAGATGAAAAACTGTTTTTT. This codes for CSARSRGTGDEKLFF.

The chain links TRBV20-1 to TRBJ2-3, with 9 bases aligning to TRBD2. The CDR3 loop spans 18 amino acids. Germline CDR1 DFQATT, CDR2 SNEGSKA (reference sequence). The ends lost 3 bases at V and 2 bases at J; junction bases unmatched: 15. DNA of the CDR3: TGCAGTGCTAGTGGGTGGAGCCTGACTAGCGGTTTCACAGATACGCAGTATTTT. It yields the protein CSASGWSLTSGFTDTQYF.

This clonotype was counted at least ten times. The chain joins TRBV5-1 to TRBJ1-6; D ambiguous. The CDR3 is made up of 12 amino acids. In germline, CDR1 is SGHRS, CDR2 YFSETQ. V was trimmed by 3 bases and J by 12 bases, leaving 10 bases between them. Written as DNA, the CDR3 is TGCGCCAGCAGCTCTCAGATTGGACCCCTCCACTTT. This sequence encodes CASSSQIGPLHF. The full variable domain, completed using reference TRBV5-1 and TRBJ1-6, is KAGVTQTPRYLIKTRGQQVTLSCSPISGHRSVSWYQQTPGQGLQFLFEYFSETQRNKGNFPGRFSGRQFSNSRSEMNVSTLELGDSALYLCASSSQIGPLHFGNGTRLTVT.

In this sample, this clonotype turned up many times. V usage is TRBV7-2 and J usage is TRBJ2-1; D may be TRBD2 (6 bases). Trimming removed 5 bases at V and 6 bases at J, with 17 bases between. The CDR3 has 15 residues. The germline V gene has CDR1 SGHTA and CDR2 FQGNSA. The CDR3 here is CASSQSVGAGNEQFF. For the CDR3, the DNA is TGTGCCAGCAGCCAATCGGTGGGAGCGGGCAATGAGCAGTTCTTC.

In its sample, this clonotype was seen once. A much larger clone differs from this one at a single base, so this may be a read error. The CDR3, as DNA: TGTGCCAGCAACGTAGATACGGGCAACTATGGCTACACCTTC. The encoded protein is CASNVDTGNYGYTF. The rearrangement uses TRBV9 and TRBJ1-2, with D unresolved. The germline V gene has CDR1 SGDLS and CDR2 YYNGEE. The CDR3 length is 14 residues.

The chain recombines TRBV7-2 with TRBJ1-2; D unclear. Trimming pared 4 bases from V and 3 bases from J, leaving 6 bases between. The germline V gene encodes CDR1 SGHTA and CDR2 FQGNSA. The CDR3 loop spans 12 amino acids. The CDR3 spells CASSSPDYGYTF. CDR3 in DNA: TGTGCCAGCAGCTCGCCGGACTATGGCTACACCTTC.

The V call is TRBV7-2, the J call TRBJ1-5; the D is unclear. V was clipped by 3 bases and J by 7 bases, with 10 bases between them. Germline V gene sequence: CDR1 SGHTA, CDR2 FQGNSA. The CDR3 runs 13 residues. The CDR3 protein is CASSFHGSQPQHF. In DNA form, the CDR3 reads TGTGCCAGCAGCTTCCACGGGAGCCAGCCCCAGCATTTT.

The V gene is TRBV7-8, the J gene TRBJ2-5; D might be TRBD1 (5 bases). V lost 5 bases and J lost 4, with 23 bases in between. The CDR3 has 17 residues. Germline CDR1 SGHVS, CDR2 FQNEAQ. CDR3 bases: TGTGCCAGCAGCCCGGCCTACAGGATTCCAGCCGGAGAGACCCAGTACTTC. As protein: CASSPAYRIPAGETQYF.

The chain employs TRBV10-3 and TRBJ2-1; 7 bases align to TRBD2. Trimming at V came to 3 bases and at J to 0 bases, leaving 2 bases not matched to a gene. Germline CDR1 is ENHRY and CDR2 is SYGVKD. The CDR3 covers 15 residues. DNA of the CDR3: TGTGCCATCAGTGATCAGCGGGGCTCCTACAATGAGCAGTTCTTC. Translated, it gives CAISDQRGSYNEQFF.

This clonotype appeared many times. CDR3 sequence (DNA): TGCGCCAGCAGCCGGGGAGTGGAGGACACTGAAGCTTTCTTT. This encodes CASSRGVEDTEAFF. V usage is TRBV4-3 and J usage is TRBJ1-1; no firm D call. V was clipped by 4 bases and J by 3 bases, with 12 bases between them. The germline gives CDR1 LGHNA, CDR2 YSLEER. CDR3 size: 14 residues.

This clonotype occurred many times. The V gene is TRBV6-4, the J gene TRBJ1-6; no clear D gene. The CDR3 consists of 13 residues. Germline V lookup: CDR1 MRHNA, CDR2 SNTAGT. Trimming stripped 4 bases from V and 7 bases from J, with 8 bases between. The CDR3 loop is CASSVHTNSPLHF. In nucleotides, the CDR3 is TGTGCCAGCAGTGTCCACACCAATTCACCCCTCCACTTT.

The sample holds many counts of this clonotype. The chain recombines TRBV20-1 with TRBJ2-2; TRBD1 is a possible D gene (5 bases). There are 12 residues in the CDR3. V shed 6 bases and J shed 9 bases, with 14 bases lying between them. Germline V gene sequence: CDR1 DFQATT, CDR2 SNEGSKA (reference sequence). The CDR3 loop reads CSATDLGRELFF. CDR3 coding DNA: TGCAGTGCCACAGACTTGGGGCGGGAGCTGTTTTTT.

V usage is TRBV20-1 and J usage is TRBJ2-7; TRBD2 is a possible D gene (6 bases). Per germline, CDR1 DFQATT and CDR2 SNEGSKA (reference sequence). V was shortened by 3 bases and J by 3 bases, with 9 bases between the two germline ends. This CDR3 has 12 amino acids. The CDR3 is CSASQRVYEQYF. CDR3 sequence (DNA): TGCAGTGCTAGCCAGCGGGTCTACGAGCAGTACTTC.

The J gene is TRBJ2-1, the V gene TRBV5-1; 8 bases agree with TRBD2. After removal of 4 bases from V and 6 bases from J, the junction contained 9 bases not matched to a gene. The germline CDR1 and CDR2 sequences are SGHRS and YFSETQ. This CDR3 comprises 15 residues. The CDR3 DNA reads TGCGCCAGCAGCCCCGGTGACGGGAGGGCCAATGAGCAGTTCTTC. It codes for CASSPGDGRANEQFF. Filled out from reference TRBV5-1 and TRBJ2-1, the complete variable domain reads KAGVTQTPRYLIKTRGQQVTLSCSPISGHRSVSWYQQTPGQGLQFLFEYFSETQRNKGNFPGRFSGRQFSNSRSEMNVSTLELGDSALYLCASSPGDGRANEQFFGPGTRLTVL.

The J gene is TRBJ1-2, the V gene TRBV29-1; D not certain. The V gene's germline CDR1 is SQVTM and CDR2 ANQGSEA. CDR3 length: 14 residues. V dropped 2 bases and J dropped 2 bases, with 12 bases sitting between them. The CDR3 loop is CSVENKIGNYGYTF. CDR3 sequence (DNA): TGCAGCGTTGAAAACAAAATCGGCAACTATGGCTACACCTTC. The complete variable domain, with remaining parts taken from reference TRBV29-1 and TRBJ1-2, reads SAVISQKPSRDICQRGTSLTIQCQVDSQVTMMFWYRQQPGQSLTLIATANQGSEATYESGFVIDKFPISRPNLTFSTLTVSNMSPEDSSIYLCSVENKIGNYGYTFGSGTRLTVV.

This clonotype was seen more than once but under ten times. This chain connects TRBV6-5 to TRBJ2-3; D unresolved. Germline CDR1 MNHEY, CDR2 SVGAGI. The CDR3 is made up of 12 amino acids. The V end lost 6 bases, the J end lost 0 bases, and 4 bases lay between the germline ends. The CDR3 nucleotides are TGTGCCAGCAGGGACAGCACAGATACGCAGTATTTT. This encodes CASRDSTDTQYF.

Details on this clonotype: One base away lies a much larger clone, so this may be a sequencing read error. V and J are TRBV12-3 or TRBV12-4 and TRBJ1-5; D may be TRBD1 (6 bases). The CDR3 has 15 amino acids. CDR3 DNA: TGTGCCAGCACCTTGGGGCAGGGGAACAATCGGCCCCAGCATTTT. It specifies CASTLGQGNNRPQHF.

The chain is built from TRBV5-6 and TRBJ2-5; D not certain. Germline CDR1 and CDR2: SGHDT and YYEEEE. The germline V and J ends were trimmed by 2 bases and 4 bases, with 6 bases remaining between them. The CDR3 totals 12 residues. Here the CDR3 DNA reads TGTGCCAGCAGCTTCGGCGCAGAGACCCAGTACTTC. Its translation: CASSFGAETQYF.

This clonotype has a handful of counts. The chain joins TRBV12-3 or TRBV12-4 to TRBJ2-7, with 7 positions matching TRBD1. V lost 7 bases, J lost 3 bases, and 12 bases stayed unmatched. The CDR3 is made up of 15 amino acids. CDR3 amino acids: CASTEGDSRSYEQYF. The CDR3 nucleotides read TGTGCCAGCACCGAAGGGGACAGCAGAAGCTACGAGCAGTACTTC.

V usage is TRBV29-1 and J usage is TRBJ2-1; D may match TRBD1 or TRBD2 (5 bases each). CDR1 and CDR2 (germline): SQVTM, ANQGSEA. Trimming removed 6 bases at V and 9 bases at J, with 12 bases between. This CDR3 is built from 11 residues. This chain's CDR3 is CSVTPGGEQFF. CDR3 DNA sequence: TGCAGCGTGACACCTGGGGGTGAGCAGTTCTTC.

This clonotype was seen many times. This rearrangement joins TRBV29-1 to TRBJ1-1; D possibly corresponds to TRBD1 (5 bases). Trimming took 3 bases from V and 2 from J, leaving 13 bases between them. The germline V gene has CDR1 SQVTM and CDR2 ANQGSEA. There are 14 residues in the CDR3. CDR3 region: CSVDPQGPNTEAFF. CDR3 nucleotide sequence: TGCAGCGTTGATCCCCAGGGCCCTAACACTGAAGCTTTCTTT.